This T cell receptor (beta chain) was recovered during a study of cytomegalovirus exposure and HLA in healthy donors. In the PCR, 60 Vbeta and 13 Jbeta primers were used. Sequencing was performed with immunoSEQ multiplex PCR; in TCRdb, only in-frame clones are kept and a portion is missing. The table includes some 120,000 clones, approximately 68% detected once. With 4 bases clipped from V and 7 bases from J, the junction kept 10 bases outside the gene matches. Germline V lookup: CDR1 SNHLY, CDR2 FYNNEI. This CDR3 has 14 amino acids. As regards this clone: The sample contains more than one DNA sequence encoding this CDR3.

Sequencing used PBMCs. This clonotype was obtained from a man between 25 and 39 years old in good health and CMV-seropositive. This rearrangement joins TRBV2 to TRBJ2-7; 7 bases line up with TRBD1. In nucleotides, the CDR3 is TGTGCCAGCAGTGGCGCAGGGGGATCTTATGAGCAGTACTTC. It specifies CASSGAGGSYEQYF.